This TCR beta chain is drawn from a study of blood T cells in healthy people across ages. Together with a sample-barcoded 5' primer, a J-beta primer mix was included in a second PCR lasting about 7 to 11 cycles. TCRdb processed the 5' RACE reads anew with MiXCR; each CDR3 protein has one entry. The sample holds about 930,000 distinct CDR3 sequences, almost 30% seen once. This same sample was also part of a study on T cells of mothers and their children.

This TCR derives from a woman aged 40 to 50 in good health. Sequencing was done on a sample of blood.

CDR3 loop: CASSPLGLNNEQFF. The CDR3 DNA reads TGTGCCAGCTCACCCTTAGGCCTTAACAATGAGCAGTTCTTC. The chain uses TRBV18 and TRBJ2-1, with no clear D. The length of the CDR3 is 14 residues. Trimming shortened V by 3 bases and J by 5 bases, and 11 bases separated the two germline ends. Germline CDR1 is KGHSH and CDR2 is LQKENI.